This T cell receptor beta chain was observed in a study of T cell responses to AZD1222 COVID-19 vaccine. Only in-frame clones appear in the TCRdb table, and some are missing; sequencing was by immunoSEQ multiplex PCR. The sample records 100,000 to 150,000 clones, around nine tenths being singletons. This CDR3 comprises 14 residues. The ends lost 2 bases at V and 6 bases at J; junction bases unmatched: 5. CDR1 and CDR2 from the germline V gene are LGHDT and YNNKEL (reference sequence). This receptor was obtained from an adult in good health. Sequencing used peripheral blood, obtained on day 0 of MenACWY control vaccination. The chain is built from TRBV3-1 (or the pseudogene TRBV3-2) and TRBJ2-7; 9 bases match TRBD1. The CDR3 DNA is TGTGCCAGCAGCCAACTACAGGGGGCTGGCGAGCAGTACTTC. Protein sequence: CASSQLQGAGEQYF.